Following are 20 T cell receptor beta chains from one sample sequenced in a study of CD8+ T cells in alopecia areata. cDNA reverse transcribed from extracted RNA served as the sequencing template. Only in-frame clones appear in the TCRdb table, and some are missing; sequencing was by immunoSEQ multiplex PCR. The table has about 110,000 clones, 50% to 70% seen once. Material for sequencing was NKG2D-low CD8+ T cells sorted from blood. Source of these receptors: a human donor with alopecia areata.

This rearrangement joins TRBV9 to TRBJ2-7, with D possibly TRBD2 on 5 matching bases. The ends were cut back, 2 bases at V and 6 bases at J, with 15 bases in the middle. The CDR3 covers 14 residues. Germline CDR1 SGDLS, CDR2 YYNGEE. In DNA, the CDR3 is TGTGCCAGCAGCGTGGGTGGGAGACCCGTCGAGCAGTACTTC. It translates to CASSVGGRPVEQYF.

The rearrangement uses TRBV18 and TRBJ1-1; maybe TRBD1 (6 bases). Germline V gene data show CDR1 as KGHSH and CDR2 as LQKENI. Trimming pared 3 bases from V and 0 bases from J, leaving 11 bases between. The CDR3 runs to 15 residues. The CDR3 DNA is TGTGCCAGCTCACCGGGGGGCATAATGAACACTGAAGCTTTCTTT. Amino acid sequence: CASSPGGIMNTEAFF.

Written as DNA, the CDR3 is TGTGCCAGCAGATTAGGAGGGACTGAAGCTTTCTTT. Translated, it gives CASRLGGTEAFF. This chain joins TRBV25-1 and TRBJ1-1; D not resolved. CDR3 length equals 12 residues. V was trimmed by 6 bases and J by 5 bases, leaving 10 bases between them. Germline loops: CDR1 MGHDK, CDR2 SYGVNS.

The chain uses TRBV25-1 and TRBJ2-7; 7 positions match TRBD2. V was pared by 2 bases and J by 0 bases, with 4 bases of the junction left unmatched. From germline, CDR1 is MGHDK and CDR2 SYGVNS. This CDR3 contains 15 residues. CDR3 nucleotides: TGTGCCAGCAGTGAAGAGCGCGGGAGCTCCTACGAGCAGTACTTC. Encoded protein: CASSEERGSSYEQYF.

V is TRBV4-1 and J is TRBJ2-3; D possibly corresponds to TRBD1 (6 bases). Trimming pared 5 bases from V and 4 bases from J, leaving 7 bases between. The CDR3 has 12 amino acids. From germline, CDR1 is MGHRA and CDR2 YSYEKL. The CDR3 DNA reads as TGCGCCAGCAGCTGGACAGCAGATACGCAGTATTTT. Protein sequence: CASSWTADTQYF.

The table lists this clone with a few counts. The chain carries TRBV13 and TRBJ2-7, with TRBD1 matching over 7 bases. The V segment lost 5 bases and the J segment 3 bases; nucleotides outside the gene matches: 7. This CDR3 has 14 amino acids. CDR1 is PRHDT and CDR2 is FYEKMQ in the germline V gene (reference sequence). The CDR3: CASSTGQTDYEQYF. CDR3 DNA: TGTGCCAGCAGCACGGGACAGACCGACTACGAGCAGTACTTC. The full variable domain, its missing parts supplied by reference TRBV13 and TRBJ2-7, is AAGVIQSPRHLIKEKRETATLKCYPIPRHDTVYWYQQGPGQDPQFLISFYEKMQSDKGSIPDRFSAQQFSDYHSELNMSSLELGDSALYFCASSTGQTDYEQYFGPGTRLTVT.

The V and J genes are TRBV29-1 and TRBJ2-7; 10 positions agree with TRBD2. V lost 5 bases, J lost 8 bases, and 6 bases stayed unmatched. The CDR3 sequence is 12 residues long. Germline-derived CDR1 and CDR2 are SQVTM and ANQGSEA. CDR3: CSVTSGKGKQYF. DNA of the CDR3: TGCAGCGTTACTAGCGGGAAAGGCAAGCAGTACTTC.

V is TRBV5-1 and J is TRBJ2-3; weak D call: TRBD2 (6 bases). The V end was cut by 5 bases, the J end by 2 bases, with 18 bases between. Germline-derived CDR1 and CDR2 are SGHRS and YFSETQ. The CDR3 covers 16 residues. The CDR3 sequence: CASRPSGEWNTDTQYF. For the CDR3, the DNA is TGCGCCAGCAGGCCTTCGGGGGAGTGGAACACAGATACGCAGTATTTT.

V and J are TRBV14 and TRBJ2-7, with 8 positions matching TRBD1. Germline V gene sequence: CDR1 SGHDN, CDR2 FVKESK. The CDR3 spans 13 residues. The ends lost 4 bases at V and 5 bases at J; junction bases unmatched: 4. CDR3 nucleotides: TGTGCCAGCAGCCTACAGGGGGATAACGAGCAGTACTTC. As protein: CASSLQGDNEQYF.

This clone has a single count. This chain connects TRBV28 to TRBJ1-5; D is ambiguous. Germline V gene data show CDR1 as MDHEN and CDR2 as SYDVKM. There are 15 residues in the CDR3. The germline V and J ends were trimmed by 2 bases and 2 bases, with 10 bases remaining between them. CDR3 amino acids: CASSLLESGNQPQHF. The DNA for the CDR3 is TGTGCCAGCAGTTTACTGGAATCGGGCAATCAGCCCCAGCATTTT.

The chain is built from TRBV4-1 and TRBJ2-7; no definite D call. The V and J ends lost 1 base and 2 bases respectively, with 12 bases between them. The CDR3 covers 15 residues. Germline lookup yields CDR1 MGHRA and CDR2 YSYEKL. In DNA, the CDR3 is TGCGCCAGCAGCCAAGCCTCAGGCCGTACCTACGAGCAGTACTTC. This gives the protein CASSQASGRTYEQYF.

This clone was detected a few times. The V and J genes are TRBV7-6 and TRBJ2-1, with a weak D call TRBD2 (6 bases). With 8 bases removed from V and 3 bases from J, the gap between germline ends came to 11 bases. The germline CDR1 and CDR2 sequences are SGHVS and FNYEAQ. The CDR3 sequence is 13 residues long. The CDR3 DNA is TGTGCCAGCGGAGGGAGGCTCTACAATGAGCAGTTCTTC. Its translation is CASGGRLYNEQFF. Using reference TRBV7-6 and TRBJ2-1 for the parts outside the CDR3, the full variable domain is GAGVSQSPRYKVTKRGQDVALRCDPISGHVSLYWYRQALGQGPEFLTYFNYEAQQDKSGLPNDRFSAERPEGSISTLTIQRTEQRDSAMYRCASGGRLYNEQFFGPGTRLTVL.

The rearrangement links TRBV5-6 to TRBJ2-4; the D is unclear. In germline, CDR1 is SGHDT, CDR2 YYEEEE. This CDR3 has 15 amino acids. With 0 bases removed from V and 2 bases from J, the gap between germline ends came to 9 bases. Here the CDR3 DNA reads TGTGCCAGCAGCTTGGGGCGCAGACCCAAAAACATTCAGTACTTC. Translation: CASSLGRRPKNIQYF.

V usage is TRBV5-6 and J usage is TRBJ2-3, with D possibly TRBD2 on 6 matching bases. In germline, CDR1 is SGHDT, CDR2 YYEEEE. V was shortened by 3 bases and J by 11 bases, with 16 bases between the two germline ends. The CDR3 is made up of 13 amino acids. The DNA of the CDR3 is TGTGCCAGCAGCTACGGCGCGGGGTGGGGGCAGTATTTT. Translation gives CASSYGAGWGQYF.

The chain joins TRBV29-1 to TRBJ2-6; tentatively, D is TRBD1 (6 bases). The V end lost 7 bases, the J end lost 0 bases, and 16 bases lay between the germline ends. Looked up from germline, CDR1 is SQVTM and CDR2 is ANQGSEA. The CDR3 runs to 16 residues. CDR3 sequence reads: CSATNTGSSGANVLTF. CDR3 sequence (DNA): TGCAGCGCGACCAATACAGGGTCCTCTGGGGCCAACGTCCTGACTTTC.

This chain connects TRBV2 to TRBJ1-2; D gene unclear. Germline CDR1 and CDR2: SNHLY and FYNNEI. V lost 4 bases and J lost 6, with 12 bases in between. CDR3 length equals 13 residues. The CDR3 here is CASSGTVSDGYTF. CDR3 DNA sequence: TGTGCCAGCAGTGGGACCGTGTCGGATGGCTACACCTTC. Combining the CDR3 with reference TRBV2 and TRBJ1-2 gives the whole variable domain EPEVTQTPSHQVTQMGQEVILRCVPISNHLYFYWYRQILGQKVEFLVSFYNNEISEKSEIFDDQFSVERPDGSNFTLKIRSTKLEDSAMYFCASSGTVSDGYTFGSGTRLTVV.

The chain combines TRBV6-1 with TRBJ2-2, with D hard to call. The CDR3 sequence is 12 residues long. Between the trimmed V and J ends, which lost 6 bases and 5 bases, there was a span of 7 bases. CDR1 and CDR2 (germline): MNHNS, SASEGT. The CDR3 DNA follows: TGTGCCAGCAGGGTCGGGACCGGGGAGCTGTTTTTT. Translating gives CASRVGTGELFF.

This chain uses TRBV4-1 with TRBJ2-7; a weak D match, TRBD1 (5 bases). The V gene's germline CDR1 is MGHRA and CDR2 YSYEKL. This CDR3 spans 13 amino acids. V was cut by 3 bases and J by 7 bases, with 13 bases left in between. The CDR3 sequence is CASSQSRVREQYF. DNA of the CDR3: TGCGCCAGCAGCCAGTCCAGGGTCCGAGAGCAGTACTTC.

The chain is built from TRBV29-1 and TRBJ2-1, with D tentatively TRBD2 (6 bases). The CDR3 runs to 14 residues. Trimming left V 7 bases short and J 3 bases short, with 16 bases between. Per the germline V gene, CDR1 is SQVTM and CDR2 is ANQGSEA. The CDR3 protein is CSAPFRTNYNEQFF. CDR3 in DNA: TGCAGCGCCCCGTTCAGGACTAACTACAATGAGCAGTTCTTC.

The rearrangement joins TRBV6-5 to TRBJ2-1; possible D gene TRBD2, 6 bases. This CDR3 region has 13 residues. The germline V gene has CDR1 MNHEY and CDR2 SVGAGI. Trimming took off 6 bases at V and 13 bases at J, with 19 bases between the two ends. In DNA form, the CDR3 reads TGTGCCAGCAGCCCCCTCTACGGGAGTGATCAGTTCTTC. It is translated as CASSPLYGSDQFF.